One and the same sample provided the 11 T cell receptor beta chains below, sequenced in a study of persistence of HIV-infected CD4 T cells. This was the immunoSEQ version 4 assay in survey mode. Repertoires were generated with immunoSEQ multiplex PCR, while TCRdb's copy carries only in-frame clones and drops some. The repertoire holds about 45,000 clones, with about 90% as singletons. Cells were stimulated nonspecifically with anti-CD3/anti-CD28 magnetic beads. Sorting of responding CD4+ T cells relied on upregulated CD40 ligand together with CD69. These receptors lack a known antigen. This specimen consisted of CD4+ T cells sorted from PBMCs after 18-hour stimulation, obtained from a patient who received antiretroviral therapy. These receptors were obtained from an adult woman with HIV who was CMV-seropositive.

The chain is built from TRBV19 and TRBJ1-2; D unresolved. CDR1 LNHDA and CDR2 SQIVND come from the germline V gene (reference sequence). The CDR3 is 14 residues long. Between the trimmed V and J ends, which lost 6 bases and 4 bases, there was a span of 15 bases. The CDR3, as DNA: TGTGCCAGTAGCCCCGGCACAAGAGTCTATGGCTACACCTTC. Translated: CASSPGTRVYGYTF.

The rearrangement links TRBV5-5 to TRBJ2-5; perhaps TRBD1 as D (5 bases). The V and J ends lost 7 bases and 2 bases respectively, with 15 bases between them. This CDR3 has 14 amino acids. Germline V lookup: CDR1 SGHKS, CDR2 YYEKEE (reference sequence). In DNA form, the CDR3 reads TGTGCCAGCCTTACAGACAGCAGTCAAGAGACCCAGTACTTC. Translating it yields CASLTDSSQETQYF.

The gene calls are TRBV4-3 and TRBJ2-1; tentative D call: TRBD2 (5 bases). The CDR3 sequence is 14 residues long. CDR1 and CDR2 (germline): LGHNA, YSLEER. V shed 1 base and J shed 5 bases, with 9 bases lying between them. The CDR3 sequence is CASSQVRLNNEQFF. The CDR3 nucleotides read TGCGCCAGCAGCCAAGTCCGACTAAACAATGAGCAGTTCTTC.

The chain links TRBV5-4 to TRBJ1-1; a possible D gene is TRBD1 (5 bases). Trimming shortened V by 0 bases and J by 8 bases, and 11 bases separated the two germline ends. The length of the CDR3 is 13 residues. Germline V gene sequence: CDR1 SGHNT, CDR2 YYREEE (reference sequence). CDR3 DNA: TGTGCCAGCAGCTTGGACAGGCTAGGGGAAGCTTTCTTT. It translates to CASSLDRLGEAFF.

The V and J genes are TRBV6-5 and TRBJ1-1; D perhaps matches TRBD1 (5 bases). The CDR3 loop spans 14 amino acids. Germline V CDR1 and CDR2: MNHEY, SVGAGI. Trimming stripped 7 bases from V and 4 bases from J, with 16 bases between. The CDR3 is CASTPRAGGTEAFF. CDR3 coding DNA: TGTGCCAGCACCCCCCGGGCGGGGGGCACTGAAGCTTTCTTT.

In DNA, the CDR3 is TGTGCCAGCAGCTTGTTGACAGGGGGCCAGATAATGAACACTGAAGCTTTCTTT. It is translated as CASSLLTGGQIMNTEAFF. The V call is TRBV7-9, the J call TRBJ1-1, with 10 bases fitting TRBD1. There are 18 residues in the CDR3. The ends lost 3 bases at V and 0 bases at J; junction bases unmatched: 10. Per the germline V gene, CDR1 is SEHNR and CDR2 is FQNEAQ (reference sequence). Complete variable domain (other parts from reference TRBV7-9 and TRBJ1-1): DTGVSQNPRHKITKRGQNVTFRCDPISEHNRLYWYRQTLGQGPEFLTYFQNEAQLEKSRLLSDRFSAERPKGSFSTLEIQRTEQGDSAMYLCASSLLTGGQIMNTEAFFGQGTRLTVV.

V usage is TRBV24-1 and J usage is TRBJ2-7; 10 positions agree with TRBD1. V lost 4 bases to trimming and J lost 8 bases; unmatched junction nucleotides: 4. CDR3 length: 13 residues. Germline-derived CDR1 and CDR2 are KGHDR and SFDVKD. The CDR3 DNA sequence: TGTGCCACCAGTGAGGGACAGGGGAACAAGCAGTACTTC. This translates into CATSEGQGNKQYF.

The chain uses TRBV19 and TRBJ1-2; D is undetermined. V gave up 3 bases and J gave up 4 bases, with 9 bases separating them. The CDR3 is 13 residues long. Germline V gene sequence: CDR1 LNHDA, CDR2 SQIVND (reference sequence). CDR3 sequence reads: CASSIAGIYGYTF. The CDR3 DNA reads as TGTGCCAGTAGTATTGCCGGGATCTATGGCTACACCTTC.

The chain links TRBV6-5 to TRBJ1-4; 11 positions match TRBD1. The germline gives CDR1 MNHEY, CDR2 SVGAGI. The trim removed 6 bases at V and 8 bases at J, leaving 8 bases unmatched. The CDR3 length is 15 residues. In nucleotides, the CDR3 is TGTGCCAGCAGCGTGGACAGGGGGCCGAGCGAAAAACTGTTTTTT. Translating it yields CASSVDRGPSEKLFF.

A single count supports this clone. This chain connects TRBV20-1 to TRBJ1-2; unclear D gene. Deletions cut 6 bases from V and 10 bases from J, with 12 bases between. The CDR3 runs to 10 residues. Germline V lookup: CDR1 DFQATT, CDR2 SNEGSKA (reference sequence). DNA for the CDR3: TGCAGTGCCCAAGCAGGAGACTACACCTTC. Residues: CSAQAGDYTF.

The chain has TRBV29-1 and TRBJ2-1; TRBD1 aligns across 10 bases. Germline-derived CDR1 and CDR2 are SQVTM and ANQGSEA. The CDR3 covers 16 residues. J was trimmed by 4 bases and V by 4 bases; bases with no gene match: 10. The CDR3 DNA follows: TGCAGCGTTGGGGGTGGGACAGGGGTAGGGTACAATGAGCAGTTCTTC. This sequence encodes CSVGGGTGVGYNEQFF.